These 32 T cell receptor beta chains originate from one sample sequenced in a study of Graves' ophthalmopathy and Graves' hyperthyroidism. The TCR beta CDR3 regions underwent amplification from RNA transcripts. HTBI primers served in a first-round RT-PCR, which a second-round multiplex PCR followed. TCRdb analysed the multiplex PCR reads with MiXCR anew, one entry per CDR3 protein. The sample has about 340,000 distinct CDR3 sequences; 15% to 20% are singletons. Sequencing was done on a sample of peripheral blood. The receptor source for this set is an adult man with Graves' ophthalmopathy.

This clonotype appeared many times. The chain joins TRBV4-3 to TRBJ2-7; TRBD2 aligns across 7 bases. Losses at the gene ends were 1 base for V and 5 bases for J; bases not matched to a gene: 11. This CDR3 spans 16 amino acids. From germline, CDR1 is LGHNA and CDR2 YSLEER. The CDR3 region is CASSQGIGGVTHEQYF. The CDR3 DNA reads TGCGCCAGCAGCCAAGGGATTGGGGGGGTGACCCACGAGCAGTACTTC.

This clonotype was counted only a few times. The chain joins TRBV6-2 or TRBV6-3 to TRBJ2-7, with a weak D call TRBD2 (6 bases). Germline CDR1 reads MNHEY; CDR2 reads SVGEGT. Between the trimmed V and J ends, which lost 2 bases and 0 bases, there was a span of 11 bases. This CDR3 has 15 residues. CDR3 sequence (DNA): TGTGCCAGCAGTTACGGGGGGAGGACCTCCTACGAGCAGTACTTC. As protein: CASSYGGRTSYEQYF.

The table lists this clonotype with many counts. This chain links TRBV12-3 or TRBV12-4 with TRBJ2-1; tentatively, D is TRBD1 (5 bases). The CDR3 is 12 residues long. Trimming removed 2 bases from V and 6 bases from J, with 5 bases in between. CDR3 region: CASSLRGNEQFF. The CDR3 DNA follows: TGTGCCAGCAGTTTAAGGGGCAATGAGCAGTTCTTC.

This clonotype was seen at least ten times. The rearrangement joins TRBV2 to TRBJ2-6; 9 bases agree with TRBD2. J gave up 0 bases and V 6 bases, and 6 bases lay outside the gene matches. CDR1 SNHLY and CDR2 FYNNEI come from the germline V gene. The CDR3 has 17 residues. The CDR3 DNA is TGTGCCAGCAGCGTACGGCGGGGGGGCTCTGGGGCCAACGTCCTGACTTTC. This gives the protein CASSVRRGGSGANVLTF.

The table lists this clonotype with many counts. The V call is TRBV6-5, the J call TRBJ1-5; 8 nucleotides line up with TRBD1. CDR3 length: 16 amino acids. The V segment lost 6 bases and the J segment 6 bases; nucleotides outside the gene matches: 13. Germline CDR1 reads MNHEY; CDR2 reads SVGAGI. The CDR3 protein is CASRKGSRGRGQPQHF. The CDR3 nucleotides read TGTGCCAGCAGAAAGGGAAGCAGGGGGCGAGGTCAGCCCCAGCATTTT.

The table lists this clonotype with many counts. The rearrangement uses TRBV6-4 and TRBJ1-6; D gene ambiguous. CDR1 and CDR2 (germline): MRHNA, SNTAGT. The CDR3 extends over 22 amino acids. Trimming stripped 6 bases from V and 0 bases from J, with 30 bases between. CDR3: CASSKRPRTDGNLSSYNSPLHF. The DNA of the CDR3 is TGTGCCAGCAGCAAGCGGCCTAGGACCGACGGGAACTTGAGCTCCTATAATTCACCCCTCCACTTT.

This clonotype was detected ten times or more. V and J are TRBV30 and TRBJ2-7; D is perhaps TRBD1 (6 bases). The CDR3 is 13 amino acids. Germline loops: CDR1 GTSNPN, CDR2 SVGIG (reference sequence). The V end lost 1 base, the J end lost 4 bases, and 11 bases lay between the germline ends. The CDR3 loop reads CAWSGDTGYEQYF. The DNA for the CDR3 is TGTGCCTGGAGTGGAGACACAGGGTACGAGCAGTACTTC.

CDR3 region: CASSTGTGGQETQYF. The CDR3 DNA is TGTGCCAGCAGCACAGGGACAGGGGGCCAAGAGACCCAGTACTTC. The chain employs TRBV7-2 and TRBJ2-5; 11 bases align to TRBD1. The germline gives CDR1 SGHTA, CDR2 FQGNSA. This CDR3 has 15 amino acids. Losses at the gene ends were 5 bases for V and 1 base for J; bases not matched to a gene: 3.

This clonotype came up many times. The J gene is TRBJ1-1, the V gene TRBV6-2 or TRBV6-3; TRBD1 might be the D (6 bases). This CDR3 has 14 residues. Germline lookup yields CDR1 MNHEY and CDR2 SVGEGT. V was pared by 3 bases and J by 5 bases, with 13 bases between. For the CDR3, the DNA is TGTGCCAGCAGTTATCATGGCAGGGGAACTGAAGCTTTCTTT. As protein: CASSYHGRGTEAFF.

This clonotype was picked up many times. The V and J genes are TRBV24-1 and TRBJ2-5; TRBD1 aligns across 9 bases. The CDR3 covers 15 residues. V was clipped by 9 bases and J by 7 bases; unmatched bases: 14. Germline CDR1 reads KGHDR; CDR2 reads SFDVKD. The CDR3 loop reads CATYRDRAMVRTQYF. CDR3 bases: TGTGCCACCTATAGGGACAGGGCTATGGTCCGGACCCAGTACTTC.

This clonotype was counted at least ten times. The V and J genes are TRBV7-3 and TRBJ2-1; TRBD2 aligns across 9 bases. J gave up 3 bases and V 8 bases, and 5 bases lay outside the gene matches. The CDR3 sequence is 14 residues long. Germline V gives CDR1 SGHTA, CDR2 FQGTGA. CDR3 region: CASGLAGVYNEQFF. In nucleotides, the CDR3 is TGTGCCAGCGGATTAGCGGGAGTCTACAATGAGCAGTTCTTC.

The rearrangement joins TRBV28 to TRBJ2-7, with D unclear. The CDR3 extends over 17 amino acids. The V gene's germline CDR1 is MDHEN and CDR2 SYDVKM. V shed 2 bases and J shed 7 bases, with 24 bases lying between them. CDR3 amino acids: CASSLALWAPHYGEQYF. CDR3 sequence (DNA): TGTGCCAGCAGTTTAGCCCTTTGGGCGCCCCACTACGGTGAGCAGTACTTC. Drawing the rest from reference TRBV28 and TRBJ2-7, the complete variable domain is DVKVTQSSRYLVKRTGEKVFLECVQDMDHENMFWYRQDPGLGLRLIYFSYDVKMKEKGDIPEGYSVSREKKERFSLILESASTNQTSMYLCASSLALWAPHYGEQYFGPGTRLTVT.

This clonotype was counted many times. The V call is TRBV7-8, the J call TRBJ2-5; no firm D call. The germline CDR1 and CDR2 sequences are SGHVS and FQNEAQ. The CDR3 consists of 14 residues. Trimming took 8 bases from V and 4 from J, leaving 17 bases between them. The CDR3 spells CASYLHSPRETQYF. Written as DNA, the CDR3 is TGTGCCAGCTACCTTCACTCCCCTCGAGAGACCCAGTACTTC.

This clonotype was recorded many times. The chain joins TRBV6-5 to TRBJ1-1; D gene uncertain. The V end was cut by 3 bases, the J end by 4 bases, with 9 bases between. The CDR3 consists of 13 residues. Germline V gene sequence: CDR1 MNHEY, CDR2 SVGAGI. The CDR3 DNA sequence: TGTGCCAGCAGTTATAGCCGGGCCACTGAAGCTTTCTTT. This translates into CASSYSRATEAFF.

There are many counts of this clonotype. V and J are TRBV29-1 and TRBJ1-2, with D possibly being TRBD1 (5 bases). V was cut by 3 bases and J by 0 bases, with 14 bases left in between. Germline V gene data show CDR1 as SQVTM and CDR2 as ANQGSEA. CDR3 size: 15 residues. The CDR3 nucleotides are TGCAGCGTTGAGGGGGGACGGAACTCTAACTATGGCTACACCTTC. Translation: CSVEGGRNSNYGYTF.

This clonotype came up many times. V usage is TRBV28 and J usage is TRBJ1-2; the match to TRBD1 covers 7 bases. The CDR3 is 17 amino acids. Germline V lookup: CDR1 MDHEN, CDR2 SYDVKM. Trimming cost V 5 bases and J 4 bases; bases outside gene matches: 16. The CDR3 loop is CASSQTTTGFVSYGYTF. CDR3 nucleotides: TGTGCCAGCAGTCAGACCACGACAGGGTTTGTCTCCTATGGCTACACCTTC.

This clonotype was recorded at least ten times. The gene calls are TRBV7-2 and TRBJ2-5, with TRBD2 as a possible D gene (6 bases). Germline lookup yields CDR1 SGHTA and CDR2 FQGNSA. The length of the CDR3 is 15 residues. The V gene lost 2 bases and the J gene lost 0 bases, with 10 bases spanning the gap. The CDR3 here is CASSLSGRHQETQYF. For the CDR3, the DNA is TGTGCCAGCAGCTTAAGTGGGAGGCACCAAGAGACCCAGTACTTC.

The gene calls are TRBV6-2 or TRBV6-3 and TRBJ2-7; the match to TRBD2 covers 13 bases. Trimming took 6 bases from V and 0 from J; bases not matched to a gene: 8. Germline V gives CDR1 MNHEY, CDR2 SVGEGT. The CDR3 loop spans 17 amino acids. CDR3 DNA: TGTGCCAGCAGAGGACTAGCGGGAGAGGGGGACTCCTACGAGCAGTACTTC. Residues: CASRGLAGEGDSYEQYF.

This clonotype was seen ten or more times. CDR3 protein: CSVYVVGQETQYF. CDR3 DNA: TGCAGTGTTTACGTGGTGGGTCAAGAGACCCAGTACTTC. V is TRBV20-1 and J is TRBJ2-5, with unresolved D. Per the germline V gene, CDR1 is DFQATT and CDR2 is SNEGSKA (reference sequence). V lost 7 bases to trimming and J lost 2 bases, with 14 bases between them. The CDR3 spans 13 residues.

This clonotype occurred many times. The chain employs TRBV6-1 and TRBJ2-5; D not resolved. Per the germline V gene, CDR1 is MNHNS and CDR2 is SASEGT. This CDR3 has 12 residues. V was clipped by 2 bases and J by 0 bases, with 1 base between them. CDR3: CASSENQETQYF. In nucleotides, the CDR3 is TGTGCCAGCAGTGAAAACCAAGAGACCCAGTACTTC.

This clonotype has at least ten counts. This chain connects TRBV29-1 to TRBJ1-1, with 9 bases that match TRBD1. This CDR3 is 15 amino acids long. Per germline, CDR1 SQVTM and CDR2 ANQGSEA. V dropped 7 bases and J dropped 2; count of bases not matched to a gene: 11. The CDR3: CSGTGQGGGNTEAFF. The CDR3 DNA reads as TGCAGCGGTACGGGACAGGGTGGGGGAAACACTGAAGCTTTCTTT. Looking up the rest from reference TRBV29-1 and TRBJ1-1 gives the full variable domain: SAVISQKPSRDICQRGTSLTIQCQVDSQVTMMFWYRQQPGQSLTLIATANQGSEATYESGFVIDKFPISRPNLTFSTLTVSNMSPEDSSIYLCSGTGQGGGNTEAFFGQGTRLTVV.

This clonotype was detected only a few times. The CDR3 protein is CASTLERAGGPTRYF. CDR3 DNA sequence: TGTGCCAGCACCTTGGAAAGAGCGGGAGGACCGACGCGGTACTTC. The V call is TRBV6-1, the J call TRBJ2-5, with TRBD2 matching over 9 bases. The germline gives CDR1 MNHNS, CDR2 SASEGT. The CDR3 has 15 residues. The J segment lost 13 bases and the V segment lost 7 bases, leaving 19 bases of the junction unmatched.

This clonotype has ten or more counts. The chain employs TRBV7-9 and TRBJ2-7; D not certain. V was cut by 0 bases and J by 3 bases, with 6 bases left in between. In germline, CDR1 is SEHNR, CDR2 FQNEAQ (reference sequence). The CDR3 contains 13 residues. CDR3 amino acids: CASSLASIYEQYF. Here the CDR3 DNA reads TGTGCCAGCAGCTTAGCCTCAATCTACGAGCAGTACTTC.

This clonotype was seen many times. V and J are TRBV7-9 and TRBJ2-2; D is unresolved. Germline V gene lookup returns CDR1 SEHNR and CDR2 FQNEAQ (reference sequence). Trimming pared 4 bases from V and 9 bases from J, leaving 9 bases between. This CDR3 contains 12 residues. The CDR3: CASSYDIRELFF. The CDR3 bases are TGTGCCAGCAGCTACGACATTCGGGAGCTGTTTTTT.

This clonotype turned up a few times. The chain carries TRBV12-3 or TRBV12-4 and TRBJ2-7, with D tentatively TRBD2 (6 bases). This CDR3 region has 17 residues. V was shortened by 5 bases and J by 2 bases, with 22 bases between the two germline ends. The CDR3 DNA is TGTGCCAGCAGTCCTTCGGGAGCCACCATGTTTACCTACGAGCAGTACTTC. Translated: CASSPSGATMFTYEQYF.

This clonotype was detected many times. The gene calls are TRBV5-1 and TRBJ2-7; 9 bases fit TRBD2. J lost 5 bases, V lost 1 base, and 10 bases had no gene match. This CDR3 is built from 16 residues. CDR1 is SGHRS and CDR2 is YFSETQ in the germline V gene. CDR3 amino acids: CASSLKGSGSINEQYF. The CDR3 region has the DNA TGCGCCAGCAGCTTGAAGGGTAGCGGGAGTATCAACGAGCAGTACTTC.

This clonotype appeared many times. This chain uses TRBV14 with TRBJ2-2; tentatively, D is TRBD1 (5 bases). The length of the CDR3 is 16 residues. CDR1 and CDR2 from the germline V gene are SGHDN and FVKESK. Trimming stripped 0 bases from V and 0 bases from J, with 8 bases between. The DNA for the CDR3 is TGTGCCAGCAGCCAAGATTTGACAGCGAACACCGGGGAGCTGTTTTTT. It yields the protein CASSQDLTANTGELFF.

This clonotype was detected ten times or more. This sequence joins TRBV4-2 and TRBJ2-5; D is possibly TRBD1 (6 bases). This CDR3 contains 16 residues. Germline V gene lookup returns CDR1 LGHNA and CDR2 YNFKEQ. Trimming stripped 0 bases from V and 5 bases from J, with 16 bases between. The CDR3 sequence is CASSQDPGRGGETQYF. CDR3 nucleotides: TGTGCCAGCAGCCAAGACCCAGGCAGGGGTGGTGAGACCCAGTACTTC.

This clonotype was observed at least ten times. The rearrangement joins TRBV6-1 to TRBJ1-6; TRBD1 matches 7 bases. Trimming at V came to 7 bases and at J to 7 bases, leaving 7 bases not matched to a gene. CDR3 length: 14 amino acids. Germline CDR1 and CDR2: MNHNS and SASEGT. CDR3 protein: CASTPMTGNSPLHF. The CDR3 DNA reads TGTGCCAGCACTCCGATGACAGGGAATTCACCCCTCCACTTT.

This clonotype was picked up many times. V is TRBV4-3 and J is TRBJ1-2; the D is unclear. Germline-derived CDR1 and CDR2 are LGHNA and YSLEER. The CDR3 extends over 13 amino acids. Trimming stripped 6 bases from V and 2 bases from J, with 10 bases between. For the CDR3, the DNA is TGCGCCAGCAGGGGCCCTGAAAACTATGGCTACACCTTC. It yields the protein CASRGPENYGYTF.

This clonotype has at least ten counts. V and J are TRBV12-3 or TRBV12-4 and TRBJ1-1; D may be TRBD1 (5 bases). The CDR3 runs to 16 residues. V was cut by 0 bases and J by 1 base, with 12 bases left in between. The CDR3 is CASSLAGIGANTEAFF. In DNA, the CDR3 is TGTGCCAGCAGTTTAGCGGGGATAGGGGCGAACACTGAAGCTTTCTTT.

This clonotype was found many times. This sequence joins TRBV12-3 or TRBV12-4 and TRBJ1-3; possible D gene TRBD1, 6 bases. The CDR3 is 16 residues long. V dropped 5 bases and J dropped 0 bases, with 14 bases sitting between them. CDR3 protein: CASSPLRGSSGNTIYF. The CDR3, as DNA: TGTGCCAGCAGTCCCCTTAGGGGGAGCTCTGGAAACACCATATATTTT.